This T cell receptor beta chain was captured by sequencing in a study of blood T cell repertoires in COVID-19. V lost 3 bases to trimming and J lost 5 bases; unmatched junction nucleotides: 9. The CDR3 covers 16 residues. Looked up from germline, CDR1 is SGHDT and CDR2 is YYEEEE. Method: immunoSEQ multiplex PCR; TCRdb's copy keeps in-frame clones and lacks some. The profile shows roughly 230,000 clones, about 85% of them singletons. J is TRBJ2-5 and V is TRBV5-6, with TRBD1 matching over 11 bases. This sequence was found in a man aged 40-49 years with acute or convalescent COVID-19. Sequencing was done on a sample of peripheral blood. In nucleotides, the CDR3 is TGTGCCAGCAGCTGGGACAGGGGGGGACCAAAGGAGACCCAGTACTTC. It is translated as CASSWDRGGPKETQYF.